These T cell receptor beta chains were read from a single sample in a study of cytomegalovirus exposure and HLA in healthy donors. Generated by immunoSEQ multiplex PCR, the TCRdb table keeps only in-frame clones and is missing some. This repertoire shows 150,000 to 200,000 clones, around four fifths found once; its top ten account for 1.1% to 1.5%. The material sequenced was PBMCs. These receptors were obtained from a woman aged 30 to 39 in good health and CMV-seronegative. CDR3s include the opening cysteine and the closing phenylalanine or tryptophan. D genes are given only for firm matches. The size of a clone is reported for some rows only, either as once, few or many, or as a class for expanded clones.

size | J | V | D | DNA | CDR3
NA | TRBJ2-2 | TRBV2 | NA | TGTGCCAGCAGTGTTACCGGGGGTCGGACCGGGGAGCTGCTTTTT | CASSVTGGRTGELLF
NA | TRBJ1-6 | TRBV18 | NA | TGTGCCAGCTCACCGGGCCCTATCTACGGTTCACCCCTCCACTTT | CASSPGPIYGSPLHF
NA | TRBJ2-3 | TRBV19 | NA | TGTGCCAGTAGCCCGGGGGGCACAGATACGCAGTATTTT | CASSPGGTDTQYF
NA | TRBJ1-6 | TRBV7-2 | NA | TGTGCCAGCAGCCAGGGAGGGCCCTATAATTCACCTCTCCACTTT | CASSQGGPYNSPLHF
NA | TRBJ1-6 | TRBV27 | NA | TGTGCCAGCAGTTTTCAGAATTCACCCCTCCACTTT | CASSFQNSPLHF
once | TRBJ1-5 | TRBV23-1 | TRBD1 | TGCGCCAGCAGTCCACCGACAGGGGCCAGCAATCAGCCCCAGCATTTT | CASSPPTGASNQPQHF
NA | TRBJ2-1 | TRBV6-1 | TRBD1 | TGTGCCAGCAGGAGCAAAGGGGGCGGCTACAATGAGCAGTTCTTC | CASRSKGGGYNEQFF
NA | TRBJ1-1 | TRBV7-9 | NA | TGTGCCAGTTTGAGGGCTGACACTGAAGCTTTCTTT | CASLRADTEAFF
NA | TRBJ1-2 | TRBV28 | NA | TGTGCCAGCAGTTTATACCAGTCCTATGGCTACACCTTC | CASSLYQSYGYTF
NA | TRBJ1-1 | TRBV2 | NA | TGTGCCAGCAGTGCTGCAAACTTGAACACTGAAGCTTTCTTT | CASSAANLNTEAFF
NA | TRBJ2-3 | TRBV29-1 | TRBD2 | TGCAGCGTTGATGCGGGACTAGCGGGGGACAGCACAGATACGCAGTATTTT | CSVDAGLAGDSTDTQYF
NA | TRBJ2-5 | TRBV6-6 | TRBD1 | TGTGCCAGCAGTCTACAGGGGGGACAGACCCAGTACTTC | CASSLQGGQTQYF
NA | TRBJ2-7 | TRBV6-5 | NA | TGTGCCAGCAGTTACGCGGGGCACGGGTCCTACGAGCAGTACTTC | CASSYAGHGSYEQYF
few | TRBJ1-5 | TRBV19 | NA | TGTGCCAGTAGAGTCCGGGACAATAATCAGCCCCAGCATTTT | CASRVRDNNQPQHF
NA | TRBJ2-5 | TRBV7-9 | TRBD2 | TGTGCCAGCAGCTTACTAGCGGCAGGGGAGACCCAGTACTTC | CASSLLAAGETQYF
NA | TRBJ1-1 | TRBV5-5 | NA | TGTGCCAGCAGCTTCACAGGGACGGCTTTCTTT | CASSFTGTAFF
NA | TRBJ1-6 | TRBV10-1 | NA | TGCGCCAGCCAGCTGGAGAGTTCCCACTCACCCCTCCACTTT | CASQLESSHSPLHF
few | TRBJ1-1 | TRBV2 | TRBD1 | TGTGCCAGCAGCAAAACCTGGGACAGAGCGAACACTGAAGCTTTCTTT | CASSKTWDRANTEAFF
once | TRBJ1-3 | TRBV28 | NA | TGTGCCAGCAGTCCAGACCTGGGCGGAAACACCATATATTTT | CASSPDLGGNTIYF
NA | TRBJ2-2 | TRBV19 | NA | TGTGCCAGTAGTATAGCTTCCTCCACCGGGGAGCTGTTTTTT | CASSIASSTGELFF
few | TRBJ2-1 | TRBV5-6 | TRBD2 | TGTGCCAGCAGCCCCGACAGACTAGCGCAGTTCTTC | CASSPDRLAQFF
NA | TRBJ2-5 | TRBV5-4 | TRBD2 | TGTGCCAGCAGCCCCGGGACTAGCGGGGCCCCCGGGCAAGAGACCCAGTACTTC | CASSPGTSGAPGQETQYF
NA | TRBJ1-1 | TRBV10-3 | NA | TGTGCCATCAGTGAGTCTCTCGGCGGAACAAACACTGAAGCTTTCTTT | CAISESLGGTNTEAFF
NA | TRBJ1-1 | TRBV7-6 | TRBD1 | TGTGCCAGCAGCTACAGGGGTAGCACTGAAGCTTTCTTT | CASSYRGSTEAFF
few | TRBJ2-1 | TRBV5-1 | TRBD2 | TGCGCCAGCAGCTCCGGGCGGGGGGGCCTCAATGAGCAGTTCTTC | CASSSGRGGLNEQFF
NA | TRBJ1-2 | TRBV19 | NA | TGTGCCAGTAGTATTTCGGGTTATGGCTACACCTTC | CASSISGYGYTF
once | TRBJ2-3 | TRBV5-5 | TRBD2 | TGTGCCAGCAGCGCTAGCGGGGGGGCTTTAAGGACAGATACGCAGTATTTT | CASSASGGALRTDTQYF
NA | TRBJ1-4 | TRBV5-5 | NA | TGTGCCAGCAGCTTTCTCGGCGGAGAAAAACTGTTTTTT | CASSFLGGEKLFF
once | TRBJ1-2 | TRBV18 | NA | TGTGCCAGCTCACGTCCAGATCAGGCCTATGGCTACACCTTC | CASSRPDQAYGYTF
few | TRBJ2-3 | TRBV28 | NA | TGTGCCAGCAGTTTATTCAGGGTTATCACAGATACGCAGTATTTT | CASSLFRVITDTQYF